The source of this T cell receptor (beta chain) is a study of blood T cell repertoires in COVID-19. Study-level information: T cells, B-cell-depleted T cells, or PBMCs provided the cDNA or gDNA that served as material.

Sequencing was performed with immunoSEQ multiplex PCR; in TCRdb, only in-frame clones are kept and a portion is missing. This table has about 210,000 clones, under 95% appearing once. Looked up from germline, CDR1 is KGHSH and CDR2 is LQKENI. V shed 2 bases, J shed 4 bases, and the junction held 4 bases outside the gene matches. The CDR3 runs to 16 residues. The receptor was derived from a man under 40 with acute or convalescent COVID-19. The sequenced material came from peripheral blood. V gene TRBV18 combines with J gene TRBJ2-2; 10 bases are a match to TRBD1. CDR3 coding DNA: TGTGCCAGCTCACCAAGGACAGGGGGGACCACCGGGGAGCTGTTTTTT. Translating it yields CASSPRTGGTTGELFF.